This TCR beta chain is from a study of Ad26.COV2.S vaccination and SARS-CoV-2 variants. Study-wide context: In the study, Ad26.COV2.S was injected intramuscularly once, or twice 56 days apart.

Assay used: immunoSEQ multiplex PCR; TCRdb lists only in-frame clones, some missing. The table lists 380,000 or so clones, around 88% of them singletons. The treatment was: about 20 received Ad26.COV2.S at low or high dose, single or two shots; 5 received placebo; per-sample allocation not given. Sampling was done on day 63 after the first vaccine or placebo injection. To note about this clone: The antigen is unknown.

Findings and caveats of the study: After vaccination, substantial breadth of spike-specific CD8+ and CD4+ responses was reported. It was vaccine recipients, not placebo recipients, who had the higher spike-specific TCR breadth. Similar non-spike TCR breadth was observed in recipients of vaccine and of placebo.

The ends lost 4 bases at V and 1 base at J; junction bases unmatched: 7. This CDR3 has 16 residues. Per the germline V gene, CDR1 is SGHNT and CDR2 is YYREEE (reference sequence). The TCR originated in a person between 18 and 60 years old who received the Ad26.COV2.S COVID-19 vaccine or a placebo. J is TRBJ2-5 and V is TRBV5-4; 10 nucleotides align to TRBD2. The sequenced sample was peripheral blood, obtained in a trial of Ad26.COV2.S vaccine versus placebo. The CDR3 coding sequence is TGTGCCAGCAGCCTTGCCGGGACTAGCGCCCAAGAGACCCAGTACTTC. It is translated as CASSLAGTSAQETQYF.